This TCR beta chain is from a study of a mutant IDH1 vaccine in newly diagnosed glioma. V was trimmed by 7 bases and J by 6 bases, leaving 9 bases between them. This CDR3 has 11 amino acids. The germline V gene has CDR1 MNHEY and CDR2 SVGAGI. Within the sample, this clone is medium-sized (0.01 to 0.1%). Its matching antigen is unknown. The table came from immunoSEQ multiplex PCR; TCRdb's copy has only in-frame clones and leaves some out. The data show 40,000 to 45,000 clones, 65% to 90% seen once. Notes on the study in general: Patients showed vaccine-induced immune responses at a rate of around 94%.

Time point defined: week 35, safety follow-up. Each vaccine dose was 300 ug of mutant IDH1 20-mer peptide, with topical imiquimod. The sequencing here drew on PBMCs, taken from a glioma patient whose treatment included an IDH1 peptide vaccine. The sequence was collected from a woman aged 45-65 years with glioma. V is TRBV6-5 and J is TRBJ1-2; D not certain. CDR3 protein: CASTRRDGYTF. As DNA, the CDR3 is TGTGCCAGCACTCGGAGAGATGGCTACACCTTC.